This is a list of T cell receptor beta chains from one sample in a study of cytomegalovirus exposure and HLA in healthy donors. Sequenced by immunoSEQ multiplex PCR; TCRdb stores in-frame clones only, minus some. Seen in this sample are 200,000 or so clones; the ten most common clones hold around 0.74%. The material sequenced was PBMCs. The receptors shown here come from a boy aged 10-17 years in good health and CMV-seronegative. The conserved cysteine and the conserved F or W are not part of the CDR3 here. Each record gives: J gene, D gene, V gene, CDR3 protein. The D gene is left open where the match is weak.

j_call: TRBJ2-5; d_call: TRBD2; v_call: TRBV27; cdr3_aa: ASSLGGGLAEETQY
j_call: TRBJ2-7; d_call: NA; v_call: TRBV19; cdr3_aa: ASSTQGYEQY
j_call: NA; d_call: TRBD1; v_call: TRBV9; cdr3_aa: ASSVDGQGAVYEQY
j_call: TRBJ2-5; d_call: TRBD2; v_call: TRBV7-2; cdr3_aa: ASSTSGLAGGGQETQY
j_call: TRBJ1-6; d_call: NA; v_call: TRBV4-1; cdr3_aa: ASSPGGDGSPLH
j_call: TRBJ1-2; d_call: NA; v_call: TRBV5-4; cdr3_aa: ASSFDRTVGGYT
j_call: TRBJ2-7; d_call: TRBD1; v_call: TRBV5-1; cdr3_aa: ASSSGDRAYEQY
j_call: TRBJ2-1; d_call: NA; v_call: TRBV5-6; cdr3_aa: ASSWGGEML
j_call: TRBJ2-5; d_call: NA; v_call: TRBV5-1; cdr3_aa: ASTGWGPQETQY
j_call: TRBJ2-5; d_call: NA; v_call: TRBV30; cdr3_aa: AWSRERLGWETQY
j_call: TRBJ1-2; d_call: NA; v_call: TRBV2; cdr3_aa: ASSGDRGKGNYGYT
j_call: TRBJ2-5; d_call: TRBD1; v_call: TRBV30; cdr3_aa: AWSAGQGTVQETQY
j_call: TRBJ2-5; d_call: TRBD1; v_call: TRBV7-9; cdr3_aa: ASRSRQGVTQY
j_call: TRBJ1-1; d_call: NA; v_call: TRBV18; cdr3_aa: ASSPNGNTEAF
j_call: TRBJ1-2; d_call: NA; v_call: TRBV6-6; cdr3_aa: ASSWGDEGGYT
j_call: TRBJ2-7; d_call: NA; v_call: TRBV11-3; cdr3_aa: ASSRTFTGPASEQY
j_call: TRBJ1-2; d_call: NA; v_call: TRBV18; cdr3_aa: ASSPQQGGYT
j_call: NA; d_call: NA; v_call: TRBV5-1; cdr3_aa: ASSLPDSSLSYEQY
j_call: TRBJ1-5; d_call: NA; v_call: TRBV6-1; cdr3_aa: ASRPEQGSSQPQH
j_call: TRBJ2-2; d_call: NA; v_call: TRBV9; cdr3_aa: ASSRNTGELF
j_call: TRBJ1-5; d_call: TRBD1; v_call: TRBV28; cdr3_aa: ASSPTQGQGDQPQH